This TCR beta chain was found in a study of blood T cell repertoires in COVID-19. Study-level background: Samples came from the United States, Italy and Spain, spanning acute and convalescent COVID-19. PBMCs, B-cell-depleted T cells, or T cells were the source of the cDNA or gDNA that made up the material.

Original handling: Cell counts per sample came from amplifying reference gene primers. Assay used: immunoSEQ multiplex PCR; TCRdb lists only in-frame clones, some missing. The V and J calls and clone size are taken from that table; D and trimming were inferred from the DNA. This sample carries just under 300,000 clones, around 87% of them seen once, and the ten largest clones take roughly 1.3%. Germline CDR1 reads SGHRS; CDR2 reads YFSETQ. The CDR3 consists of 14 residues. Trimming stripped 6 bases from V and 10 bases from J, with 17 bases between. This clone came up a few times. V gene TRBV5-1 combines with J gene TRBJ1-6, with TRBD1 as a possible D gene (5 bases). This receptor was identified in a man aged 70 or older with acute or convalescent COVID-19. Source material: peripheral blood. The CDR3 reads CASKSGGFESPLHF. CDR3 in DNA: TGCGCCAGCAAGTCGGGGGGGTTTGAGTCACCCCTCCACTTT.